Below are 26 T cell receptor beta chains sequenced from a single sample in a study of blood T cell repertoires in COVID-19. Sequencing was performed with immunoSEQ multiplex PCR; in TCRdb, only in-frame clones are kept and a portion is missing. The sample records around 250,000 clones, about nine tenths being singletons. The material sequenced was peripheral blood. These receptor sequences come from a middle-aged man with active or convalescent COVID-19.

The chain uses TRBV6-1 and TRBJ1-2, with 11 nucleotides matching TRBD1. This CDR3 comprises 16 residues. CDR1 MNHNS and CDR2 SASEGT come from the germline V gene. J gave up 4 bases and V 2 bases, and 6 bases lay outside the gene matches. The CDR3 DNA reads as TGTGCCAGCAGTGAATTGGACAGGGGGCAAAGCTATGGCTACACCTTC. This encodes CASSELDRGQSYGYTF.

The chain recombines TRBV30 with TRBJ1-5; D call uncertain. The germline V gene has CDR1 GTSNPN and CDR2 SVGIG (reference sequence). Trimming cost V 2 bases and J 5 bases, with 10 bases left between them. The CDR3 is 13 amino acids. CDR3 in amino acids: CAWSMGVYQPQHF. The DNA for the CDR3 is TGTGCCTGGAGTATGGGAGTTTATCAGCCCCAGCATTTT.

V and J are TRBV30 and TRBJ2-7; D is perhaps TRBD1 (5 bases). Trimming removed 4 bases from V and 7 bases from J, with 14 bases in between. The CDR3 spans 12 residues. Germline V gives CDR1 GTSNPN, CDR2 SVGIG (reference sequence). The CDR3 DNA sequence: TGTGCCTGGAAGCTCCAGGGAAGGGAGCAGTACTTC. Its protein product is CAWKLQGREQYF.

The chain couples TRBV6-5 to TRBJ2-1; 13 bases line up with TRBD2. Per germline, CDR1 MNHEY and CDR2 SVGAGI. Trimming removed 4 bases from V and 5 bases from J; junction bases left unmatched: 5. The CDR3 runs 16 residues. The CDR3 DNA sequence: TGTGCCAGCAGTTTGACCGGGACTAGCGGGAACAATGAGCAGTTCTTC. Protein product: CASSLTGTSGNNEQFF.

The rearrangement links TRBV5-5 to TRBJ2-1; TRBD2 matches 7 bases. This CDR3 is built from 13 residues. Germline CDR1 and CDR2: SGHKS and YYEKEE (reference sequence). The V and J ends lost 0 bases and 7 bases, in that order; junction bases with no gene match: 1. The CDR3 spells CASSLAGGNEQFF. CDR3 sequence (DNA): TGTGCCAGCAGCTTGGCCGGGGGGAATGAGCAGTTCTTC.

V and J are TRBV3-1 (or the pseudogene TRBV3-2) and TRBJ2-3; 8 bases fit TRBD2. Germline V gene data show CDR1 as LGHDT and CDR2 as YNNKEL (reference sequence). The CDR3 has 14 residues. The junction had 5 bases not matched to a gene; V was cut back by 3 bases and J by 6 bases. CDR3 amino acids: CASSQGTSGDTQYF. CDR3 DNA sequence: TGTGCCAGCAGCCAGGGGACTAGTGGCGATACGCAGTATTTT.

V usage is TRBV6-2 or TRBV6-3 and J usage is TRBJ2-1, with a tentative D call TRBD2 (7 bases). CDR1 and CDR2 (germline): MNHEY, SVGEGT. CDR3 length: 16 amino acids. Trimming cost V 1 base and J 10 bases, with 20 bases left between them. CDR3 in amino acids: CASSYWGRAGEGEQFF. In DNA form, the CDR3 reads TGTGCCAGCAGTTACTGGGGGCGGGCGGGAGAAGGAGAGCAGTTCTTC.

This clone was detected once. The rearrangement links TRBV29-1 to TRBJ2-2; possible D gene TRBD1, 5 bases. The CDR3 is 14 amino acids. Between the trimmed V and J ends, which lost 3 bases and 6 bases, there was a span of 14 bases. The germline gives CDR1 SQVTM, CDR2 ANQGSEA. In nucleotides, the CDR3 is TGCAGCGTTGAGGCCCAGGGTAGGGCCGGGGAGCTGTTTTTT. Translating it yields CSVEAQGRAGELFF.

The chain links TRBV4-1 to TRBJ2-1; D is unresolved. There are 15 residues in the CDR3. Germline V gene data show CDR1 as MGHRA and CDR2 as YSYEKL. The V gene lost 4 bases and the J gene lost 0 bases, with 10 bases spanning the gap. CDR3 sequence reads: CASSLVWSSYNEQFF. In DNA, the CDR3 is TGCGCCAGCAGCCTTGTCTGGAGCTCCTACAATGAGCAGTTCTTC.

The J gene is TRBJ1-6, the V gene TRBV19, with D perhaps matching TRBD1 (6 bases). The germline V and J ends were trimmed by 7 bases and 1 base, with 23 bases remaining between them. CDR1 LNHDA and CDR2 SQIVND come from the germline V gene (reference sequence). CDR3 size: 19 residues. For the CDR3, the DNA is TGTGCCAGTAAGGCCGGGACATCTCAAGGGGGTTCCTATAATTCACCCCTCCACTTT. Residues: CASKAGTSQGGSYNSPLHF. Supplemented by reference TRBV19 and TRBJ1-6, the full variable domain reads DGGITQSPKYLFRKEGQNVTLSCEQNLNHDAMYWYRQDPGQGLRLIYYSQIVNDFQKGDIAEGYSVSREKKESFPLTVTSAQKNPTAFYLCASKAGTSQGGSYNSPLHFGNGTRLTVT.

V usage is TRBV3-1 (or the pseudogene TRBV3-2) and J usage is TRBJ2-3, with a weak D call TRBD2 (6 bases). CDR1 is LGHDT and CDR2 is YNNKEL in the germline V gene (reference sequence). The CDR3 length is 16 residues. V lost 0 bases, J lost 4 bases, and 14 bases lay in between. The CDR3 region is CASSQEFAGNADTQYF. The CDR3 nucleotides are TGTGCCAGCAGCCAAGAATTCGCGGGGAACGCAGATACGCAGTATTTT.

The chain is built from TRBV14 and TRBJ2-3, with TRBD2 identical over 15 bases. CDR3 length: 15 residues. CDR1 SGHDN and CDR2 FVKESK come from the germline V gene. J was trimmed by 7 bases and V by 4 bases; bases with no gene match: 3. The chain's CDR3 is CASSLGLAGGYTQYF. In DNA form, the CDR3 reads TGTGCCAGCAGCCTCGGACTAGCGGGAGGGTATACGCAGTATTTT.

This clone came up a few times. The rearrangement links TRBV4-1 to TRBJ1-2; D gene unclear. Germline V gene sequence: CDR1 MGHRA, CDR2 YSYEKL. The CDR3 runs to 14 residues. V lost 0 bases and J 4 bases, leaving 9 bases between the germline ends. The CDR3 sequence is CASSQDGSLYGYTF. In DNA form, the CDR3 reads TGCGCCAGCAGCCAAGACGGGAGCCTCTATGGCTACACCTTC.

V is TRBV5-1 and J is TRBJ1-1, with a possible D match to TRBD1 (6 bases). The CDR3 spans 13 residues. The V gene's germline CDR1 is SGHRS and CDR2 YFSETQ. Trimming pared 4 bases from V and 5 bases from J, leaving 12 bases between. CDR3 nucleotides: TGCGCCAGCAGCCCACAGGGTGTAACTGAAGCTTTCTTT. Amino acid sequence: CASSPQGVTEAFF. Variable domain in full (rest from reference TRBV5-1 and TRBJ1-1): KAGVTQTPRYLIKTRGQQVTLSCSPISGHRSVSWYQQTPGQGLQFLFEYFSETQRNKGNFPGRFSGRQFSNSRSEMNVSTLELGDSALYLCASSPQGVTEAFFGQGTRLTVV.

The chain has TRBV11-2 and TRBJ1-2, with 8 bases matching TRBD1. Per germline, CDR1 SGHAT and CDR2 FQNNGV. Germline trimming cut 4 bases from V and 8 bases from J; bases unmatched to any gene: 9. The length of the CDR3 is 14 residues. The CDR3 DNA reads as TGTGCCAGCAGCTCACGACAGGGGCCAAGGGGCTACACCTTC. Residues: CASSSRQGPRGYTF.

CDR3 DNA: TGTGCCAGCAGCTTACCTTCTAGCGGCCATCACAATGAGCAGTTCTTC. This translates into CASSLPSSGHHNEQFF. The V call is TRBV13, the J call TRBJ2-1; 7 bases are shared with TRBD2. This CDR3 region has 16 residues. Germline V gives CDR1 PRHDT, CDR2 FYEKMQ (reference sequence). The V and J ends lost 2 bases and 5 bases, in that order; junction bases with no gene match: 9.

V gene TRBV5-1 combines with J gene TRBJ1-2; D might be TRBD1 (6 bases). CDR3 length: 14 residues. The V end was cut by 0 bases, the J end by 8 bases, with 14 bases between. Germline lookup yields CDR1 SGHRS and CDR2 YFSETQ. The CDR3 region has the DNA TGCGCCAGCAGCTTGGGCAGGGGAGAAGTCGGCTACACCTTC. Protein: CASSLGRGEVGYTF.

The chain carries TRBV25-1 and TRBJ2-6; TRBD1 agrees at 8 bases. Per germline, CDR1 MGHDK and CDR2 SYGVNS. V trimming: 4 bases; J trimming: 3 bases; junction bases outside the gene matches: 5. There are 16 residues in the CDR3. As DNA, the CDR3 is TGTGCCAGCAGTGCGGACAGGGAGTTTGGGGCCAACGTCCTGACTTTC. It codes for CASSADREFGANVLTF.

The CDR3 DNA follows: TGTGCCAGCAGCGGTGAATCGGTAGGGAGTCGCACCGGGGAGCTGTTTTTT. This codes for CASSGESVGSRTGELFF. The gene calls are TRBV5-4 and TRBJ2-2, with a weak D call TRBD2 (5 bases). Germline V gene lookup returns CDR1 SGHNT and CDR2 YYREEE (reference sequence). The CDR3 has 17 residues. Trimming left V 4 bases short and J 4 bases short, with 20 bases between.

The rearrangement uses TRBV3-1 (or the pseudogene TRBV3-2) and TRBJ2-1; 8 nucleotides line up with TRBD1. The CDR3 has 12 amino acids. Germline CDR1 reads LGHDT; CDR2 reads YNNKEL (reference sequence). The junction had 1 base not matched to a gene; V was cut back by 5 bases and J by 7 bases. CDR3 nucleotides: TGTGCCAGCAGCTACAGGGGGAATGAGCAGTTCTTC. Translation: CASSYRGNEQFF.

This chain links TRBV4-1 with TRBJ1-1, with D possibly TRBD1 on 6 matching bases. Trimming pared 4 bases from V and 8 bases from J, leaving 14 bases between. Germline values: CDR1 MGHRA, CDR2 YSYEKL. The CDR3 has 13 residues. The DNA of the CDR3 is TGCGCCAGCAGCCTCGTGGCGGGGGCGGAAGCTTTCTTT. Translating it yields CASSLVAGAEAFF.

The J gene is TRBJ2-1, the V gene TRBV6-5; possibly TRBD1 for D (6 bases). The germline gives CDR1 MNHEY, CDR2 SVGAGI. V was trimmed by 6 bases and J by 6 bases, leaving 9 bases between them. The CDR3 extends over 12 amino acids. CDR3 residues: CASRSQGNEQFF. The CDR3, as DNA: TGTGCCAGCAGGTCACAGGGCAATGAGCAGTTCTTC.

This sequence joins TRBV30 and TRBJ1-5; D is perhaps TRBD1 (6 bases). There are 13 residues in the CDR3. Deletions cut 1 base from V and 5 bases from J, with 9 bases between. Germline V gives CDR1 GTSNPN, CDR2 SVGIG (reference sequence). The CDR3 DNA reads as TGTGCCTGGAGTGAGGGGGATGATCAGCCCCAGCATTTT. It is translated as CAWSEGDDQPQHF.

This clone was detected only a few times. V gene TRBV30 combines with J gene TRBJ2-2; TRBD2 agrees at 7 bases. After removal of 4 bases from V and 3 bases from J, the junction contained 8 bases not matched to a gene. CDR1 and CDR2 from the germline V gene are GTSNPN and SVGIG (reference sequence). The CDR3 sequence is 15 residues long. CDR3 in DNA: TGTGCCTGGACTCGGCTAGCGGCGGACACCGGGGAGCTGTTTTTT. Protein sequence: CAWTRLAADTGELFF.

The chain has TRBV5-1 and TRBJ1-4; D unclear. V gave up 5 bases and J gave up 7 bases, with 15 bases separating them. The CDR3 extends over 14 amino acids. Germline V gene lookup returns CDR1 SGHRS and CDR2 YFSETQ. This chain's CDR3 is CASSIGPEGEKLFF. The DNA of the CDR3 is TGCGCCAGCAGTATCGGCCCTGAGGGTGAAAAACTGTTTTTT.

The V and J genes are TRBV20-1 and TRBJ2-1, with D possibly matching TRBD1 (6 bases). The length of the CDR3 is 10 residues. V was shortened by 5 bases and J by 13 bases, with 12 bases between the two germline ends. Germline V gives CDR1 DFQATT, CDR2 SNEGSKA (reference sequence). Here the CDR3 reads CSAVQGPQFF. In DNA form, the CDR3 reads TGCAGTGCTGTACAGGGACCCCAGTTCTTC.